The 5 T cell receptor beta chains below were found in one sample sequenced in a study of technical replicates of blood from a few donors. Generated by immunoSEQ multiplex PCR, the TCRdb table keeps only in-frame clones and is missing some. Among approximately 79,000 clones, 95% were seen once, and the ten largest hold about 0.27%. The material sequenced was T cells isolated from PBMCs. These receptor sequences come from a human donor in good health.

The chain combines TRBV6-1 with TRBJ2-5; 7 bases match TRBD2. The CDR3 extends over 16 amino acids. V dropped 4 bases and J dropped 4; count of bases not matched to a gene: 12. The germline CDR1 and CDR2 sequences are MNHNS and SASEGT. This CDR3 is CASSAAGGSGRETQYF. CDR3 bases: TGTGCCAGCAGTGCCGCCGGGGGGTCGGGGCGAGAGACCCAGTACTTC.

The chain joins TRBV28 to TRBJ2-1; 7 nucleotides line up with TRBD2. The CDR3 totals 14 residues. CDR1 is MDHEN, CDR2 SYDVKM, per germline. V lost 4 bases and J lost 7; bases outside the gene matches: 7. The chain's CDR3 is CASSSPGGGNEQFF. DNA of the CDR3: TGTGCCAGCAGTTCCCCGGGGGGAGGGAATGAGCAGTTCTTC.

J is TRBJ2-1 and V is TRBV6-1, with a tentative D call TRBD2 (7 bases). CDR1 and CDR2 from the germline V gene are MNHNS and SASEGT. The CDR3 totals 16 residues. Trimming took off 4 bases at V and 4 bases at J, with 17 bases between the two ends. The CDR3 nucleotides read TGTGCCAGCAGTGTGGTAAGGGGGGGAAATTACAATGAGCAGTTCTTC. Translation: CASSVVRGGNYNEQFF.

The rearrangement joins TRBV28 to TRBJ1-5; TRBD1 matches at 9 bases. CDR1 MDHEN and CDR2 SYDVKM come from the germline V gene. The CDR3 has 14 amino acids. The junction had 6 bases not matched to a gene; V was cut back by 6 bases and J by 6 bases. CDR3 DNA: TGTGCCAGCAGCCGACAGGGGGTGGTTCAGCCCCAGCATTTT. This sequence encodes CASSRQGVVQPQHF.

The CDR3 DNA reads as TGCGCCAGCAGAAAGGGACAGGAAGGTCAAAAACTGTTTTTT. It translates to CASRKGQEGQKLFF. This chain connects TRBV5-1 to TRBJ1-4; 8 bases fit TRBD1. The J segment lost 9 bases and the V segment lost 5 bases, leaving 9 bases of the junction unmatched. Germline CDR1 is SGHRS and CDR2 is YFSETQ. This CDR3 spans 14 amino acids.